This TCR beta chain originates from a study of blood T cell repertoires in COVID-19. This clone was found a few times. Trimming took 1 base from V and 1 from J; bases not matched to a gene: 9. Germline-derived CDR1 and CDR2 are LGHNA and YSLEER. This CDR3 contains 18 residues. This table comes from immunoSEQ multiplex PCR, and its TCRdb copy is limited to in-frame clones, with some not included. Among fewer than 200,000 clones, about 83% were seen once, and the ten largest hold approximately 8%. The clonotype originates from a man aged 55 to 70 with acute or convalescent COVID-19. The sequencing input was peripheral blood. The V and J genes are TRBV4-3 and TRBJ2-1, with TRBD2 identical over 8 bases. In nucleotides, the CDR3 is TGCGCCAGCAGCCAAGGAGGGAGCGGGGGCTCATCCTACAATGAGCAGTTCTTC. The encoded protein is CASSQGGSGGSSYNEQFF.